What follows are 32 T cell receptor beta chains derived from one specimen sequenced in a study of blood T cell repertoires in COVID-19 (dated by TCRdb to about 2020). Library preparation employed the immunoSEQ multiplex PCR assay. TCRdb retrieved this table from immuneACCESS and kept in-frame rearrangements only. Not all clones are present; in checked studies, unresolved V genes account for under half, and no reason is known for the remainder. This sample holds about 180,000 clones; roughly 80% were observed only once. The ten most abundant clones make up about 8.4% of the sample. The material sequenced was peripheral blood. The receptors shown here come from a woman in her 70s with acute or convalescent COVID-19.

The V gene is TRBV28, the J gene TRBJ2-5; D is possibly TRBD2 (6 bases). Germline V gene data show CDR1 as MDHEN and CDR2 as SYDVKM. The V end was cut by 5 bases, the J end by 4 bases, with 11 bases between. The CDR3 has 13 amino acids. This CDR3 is CASSPSVSETQYF. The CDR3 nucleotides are TGTGCCAGCAGTCCTAGCGTTTCAGAGACCCAGTACTTC.

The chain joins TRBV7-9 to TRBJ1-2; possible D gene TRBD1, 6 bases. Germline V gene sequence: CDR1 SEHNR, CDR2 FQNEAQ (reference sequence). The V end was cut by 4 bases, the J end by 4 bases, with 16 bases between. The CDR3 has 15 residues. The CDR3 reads CASSYGQPQAYGYTF. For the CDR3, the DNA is TGTGCCAGCAGCTATGGACAGCCCCAAGCCTATGGCTACACCTTC.

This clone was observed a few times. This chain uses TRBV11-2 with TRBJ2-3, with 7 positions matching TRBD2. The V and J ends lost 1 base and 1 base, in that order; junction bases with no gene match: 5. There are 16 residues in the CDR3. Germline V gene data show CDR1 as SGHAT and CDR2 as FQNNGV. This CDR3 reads CASSLGLRGGTDTQYF. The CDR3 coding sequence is TGTGCCAGCAGCTTAGGTTTACGGGGGGGCACAGATACGCAGTATTTT.

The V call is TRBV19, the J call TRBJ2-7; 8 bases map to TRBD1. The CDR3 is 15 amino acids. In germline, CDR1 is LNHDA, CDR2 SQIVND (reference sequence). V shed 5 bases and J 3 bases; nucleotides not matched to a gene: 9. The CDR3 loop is CASSPVADRDYEQYF. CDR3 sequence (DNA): TGTGCCAGTAGTCCCGTCGCGGACAGGGACTACGAGCAGTACTTC.

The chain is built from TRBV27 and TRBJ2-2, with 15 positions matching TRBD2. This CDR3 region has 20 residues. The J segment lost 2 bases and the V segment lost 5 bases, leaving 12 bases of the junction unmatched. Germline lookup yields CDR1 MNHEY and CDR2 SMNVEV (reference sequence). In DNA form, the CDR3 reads TGTGCCAGCAGTCCCTCGCCGGGACTAGCGGGGGGCACTAACACCGGGGAGCTGTTTTTT. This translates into CASSPSPGLAGGTNTGELFF.

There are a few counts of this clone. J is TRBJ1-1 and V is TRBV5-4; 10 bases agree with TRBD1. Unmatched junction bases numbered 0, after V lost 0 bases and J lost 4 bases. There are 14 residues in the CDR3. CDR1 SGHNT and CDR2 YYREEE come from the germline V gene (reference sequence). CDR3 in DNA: TGTGCCAGCAGCTTGGGGACAGGGGGCACTGAAGCTTTCTTT. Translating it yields CASSLGTGGTEAFF.

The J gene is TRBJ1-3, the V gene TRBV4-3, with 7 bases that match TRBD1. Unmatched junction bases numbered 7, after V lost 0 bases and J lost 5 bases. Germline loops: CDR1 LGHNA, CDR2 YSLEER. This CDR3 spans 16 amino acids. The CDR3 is CASSQDHPGGRNTIYF. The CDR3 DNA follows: TGCGCCAGCAGCCAAGATCATCCAGGGGGAAGAAACACCATATATTTT.

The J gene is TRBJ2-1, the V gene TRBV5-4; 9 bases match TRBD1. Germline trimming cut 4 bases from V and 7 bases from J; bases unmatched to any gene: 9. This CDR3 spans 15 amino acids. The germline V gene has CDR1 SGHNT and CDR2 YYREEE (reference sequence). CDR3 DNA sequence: TGTGCCAGCAGCGGGGGACAGGGCATCGTTAATGAGCAGTTCTTC. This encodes CASSGGQGIVNEQFF.

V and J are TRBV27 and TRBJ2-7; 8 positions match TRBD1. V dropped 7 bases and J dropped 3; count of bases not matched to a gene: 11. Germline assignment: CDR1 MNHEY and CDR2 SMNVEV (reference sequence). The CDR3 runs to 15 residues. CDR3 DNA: TGTGCCAGCACCGCTCTCCCCGGGACAGGCTACGAGCAGTACTTC. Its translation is CASTALPGTGYEQYF.

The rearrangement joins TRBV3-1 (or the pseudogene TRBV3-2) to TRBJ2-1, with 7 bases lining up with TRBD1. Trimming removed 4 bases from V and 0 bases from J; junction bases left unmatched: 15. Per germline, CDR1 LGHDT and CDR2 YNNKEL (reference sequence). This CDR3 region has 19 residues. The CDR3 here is CASSPRGHARQGSYNEQFF. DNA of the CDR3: TGTGCCAGCAGCCCGAGGGGTCACGCCCGACAGGGCTCCTACAATGAGCAGTTCTTC.

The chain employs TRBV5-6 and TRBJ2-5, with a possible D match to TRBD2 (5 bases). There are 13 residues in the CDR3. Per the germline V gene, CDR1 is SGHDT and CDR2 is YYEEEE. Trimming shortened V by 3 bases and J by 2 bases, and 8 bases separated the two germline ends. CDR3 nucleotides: TGTGCCAGCAGCTATCGGGATCAAGAGACCCAGTACTTC. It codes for CASSYRDQETQYF.

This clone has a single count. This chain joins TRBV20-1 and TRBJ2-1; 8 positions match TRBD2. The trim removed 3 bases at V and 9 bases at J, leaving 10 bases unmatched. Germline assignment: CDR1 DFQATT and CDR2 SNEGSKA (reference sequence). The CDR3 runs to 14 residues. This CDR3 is CSASFSGMIGEQFF. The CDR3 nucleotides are TGCAGTGCTAGTTTTAGCGGGATGATAGGTGAGCAGTTCTTC.

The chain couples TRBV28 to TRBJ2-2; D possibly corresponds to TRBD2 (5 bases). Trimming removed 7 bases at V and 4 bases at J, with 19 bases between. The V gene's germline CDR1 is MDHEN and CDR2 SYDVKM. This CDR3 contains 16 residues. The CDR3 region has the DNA TGTGCCAGCATCGCTAAGCGGAGCATCGGCACCGGGGAGCTGTTTTTT. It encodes CASIAKRSIGTGELFF.

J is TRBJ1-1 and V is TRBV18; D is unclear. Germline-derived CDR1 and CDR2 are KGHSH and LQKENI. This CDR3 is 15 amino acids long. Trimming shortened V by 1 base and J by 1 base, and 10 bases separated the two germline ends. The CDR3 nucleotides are TGTGCCAGCTCACCACTCCCTCTCCCGAACACTGAAGCTTTCTTT. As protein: CASSPLPLPNTEAFF.

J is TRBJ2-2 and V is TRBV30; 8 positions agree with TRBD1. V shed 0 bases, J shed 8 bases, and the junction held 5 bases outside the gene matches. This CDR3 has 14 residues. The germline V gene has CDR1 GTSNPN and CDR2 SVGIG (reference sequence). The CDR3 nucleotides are TGTGCCTGGAGTGTGCAGGGGGCAACGGGGGAGCTGTTTTTT. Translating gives CAWSVQGATGELFF.

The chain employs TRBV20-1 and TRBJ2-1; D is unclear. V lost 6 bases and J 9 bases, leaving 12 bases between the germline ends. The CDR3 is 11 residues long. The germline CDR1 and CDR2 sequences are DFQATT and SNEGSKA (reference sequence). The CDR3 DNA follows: TGCAGTGCCCTGGCCCCTGGTGAGCAGTTCTTC. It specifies CSALAPGEQFF.

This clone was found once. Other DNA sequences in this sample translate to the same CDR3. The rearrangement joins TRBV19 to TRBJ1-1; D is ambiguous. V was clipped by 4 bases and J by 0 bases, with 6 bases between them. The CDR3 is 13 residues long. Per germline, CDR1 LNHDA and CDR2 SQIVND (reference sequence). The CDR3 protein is CASSTTVNTEAFF. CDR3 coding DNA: TGTGCCAGTAGTACTACGGTGAACACTGAAGCTTTCTTT. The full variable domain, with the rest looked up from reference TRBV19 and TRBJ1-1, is DGGITQSPKYLFRKEGQNVTLSCEQNLNHDAMYWYRQDPGQGLRLIYYSQIVNDFQKGDIAEGYSVSREKKESFPLTVTSAQKNPTAFYLCASSTTVNTEAFFGQGTRLTVV.

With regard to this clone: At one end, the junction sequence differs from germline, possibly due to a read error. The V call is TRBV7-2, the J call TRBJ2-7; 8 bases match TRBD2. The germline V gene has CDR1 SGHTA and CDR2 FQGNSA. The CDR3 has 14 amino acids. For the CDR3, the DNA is TGTGCCAGCAGATTAGCGGGGCCCTCCTACGAGCAGTACTTC. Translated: CASRLAGPSYEQYF. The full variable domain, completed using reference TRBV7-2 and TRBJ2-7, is GAGVSQSPSNKVTEKGKDVELRCDPISGHTALYWYRQSLGQGLEFLIYFQGNSAPDKSGLPSDRFSAERTGGSVSTLTIQRTQQEDSAVYLCASRLAGPSYEQYFGPGTRLTVT.

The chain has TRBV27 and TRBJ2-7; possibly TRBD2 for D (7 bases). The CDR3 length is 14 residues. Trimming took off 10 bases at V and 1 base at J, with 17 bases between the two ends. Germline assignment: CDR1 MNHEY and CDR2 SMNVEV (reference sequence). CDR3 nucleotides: TGTGCCAAAGGGAGGGGAGGGGGGTCCTACGAGCAGTACTTC. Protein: CAKGRGGGSYEQYF.

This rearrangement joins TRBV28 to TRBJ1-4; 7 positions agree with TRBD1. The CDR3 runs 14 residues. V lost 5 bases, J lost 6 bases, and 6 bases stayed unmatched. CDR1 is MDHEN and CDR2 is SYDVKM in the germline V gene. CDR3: CASSPGQPYEKLFF. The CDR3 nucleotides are TGTGCCAGCAGTCCGGGACAGCCCTATGAAAAACTGTTTTTT.

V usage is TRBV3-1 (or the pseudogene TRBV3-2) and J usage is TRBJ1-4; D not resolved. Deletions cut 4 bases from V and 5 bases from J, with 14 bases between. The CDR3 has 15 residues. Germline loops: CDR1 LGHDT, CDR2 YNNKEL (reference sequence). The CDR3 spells CASSPSGGMNEKLFF. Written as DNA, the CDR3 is TGTGCCAGCAGCCCCTCAGGAGGGATGAATGAAAAACTGTTTTTT.

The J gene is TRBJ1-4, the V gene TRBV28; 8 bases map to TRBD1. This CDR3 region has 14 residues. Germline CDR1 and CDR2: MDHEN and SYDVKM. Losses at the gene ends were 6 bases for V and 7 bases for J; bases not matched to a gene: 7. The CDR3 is CASSLQGAGEKLFF. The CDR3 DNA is TGTGCCAGCAGCCTTCAGGGGGCAGGTGAAAAACTGTTTTTT.

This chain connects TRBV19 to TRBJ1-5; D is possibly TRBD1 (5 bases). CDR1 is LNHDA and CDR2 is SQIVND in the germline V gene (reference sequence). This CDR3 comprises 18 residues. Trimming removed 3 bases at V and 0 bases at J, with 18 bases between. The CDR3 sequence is CASSIQGAAGYSNQPQHF. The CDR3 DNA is TGTGCCAGTAGTATCCAGGGAGCGGCGGGATATAGCAATCAGCCCCAGCATTTT.

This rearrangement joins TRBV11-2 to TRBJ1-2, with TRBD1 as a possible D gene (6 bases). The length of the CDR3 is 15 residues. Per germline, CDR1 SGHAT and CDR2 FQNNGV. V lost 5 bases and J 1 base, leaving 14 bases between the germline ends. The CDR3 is CASSPRTDFNYGYTF. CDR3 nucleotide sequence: TGTGCCAGCAGCCCCCGGACAGATTTTAACTATGGCTACACCTTC.

CDR3 loop: CASSERMGAKNTEAFF. The CDR3 nucleotides are TGTGCCAGCAGTGAACGAATGGGGGCGAAGAACACTGAAGCTTTCTTT. The chain recombines TRBV25-1 with TRBJ1-1; possible D gene TRBD1, 6 bases. Trimming pared 2 bases from V and 1 base from J, leaving 14 bases between. Germline V gives CDR1 MGHDK, CDR2 SYGVNS. CDR3 length equals 16 residues. Complete variable domain (other parts from reference TRBV25-1 and TRBJ1-1): EADIYQTPRYLVIGTGKKITLECSQTMGHDKMYWYQQDPGMELHLIHYSYGVNSTEKGDLSSESTVSRIRTEHFPLTLESARPSHTSQYLCASSERMGAKNTEAFFGQGTRLTVV.

CDR3 region: CASSKSPIIRQLYYGYTF. CDR3 DNA sequence: TGTGCCAGCAGCAAATCACCAATAATCAGGCAGCTTTACTATGGCTACACCTTC. V is TRBV21-1 and J is TRBJ1-2; whether TRBD1, the table's D call, matches the DNA was not checked. TRBV21-1 is described as a pseudogene. The CDR3 length is 18 residues.

CDR3 sequence: CASSPDRAETQYF. In DNA, the CDR3 is TGTGCCAGCTCACCAGACAGGGCAGAGACCCAGTACTTC. V is TRBV18 and J is TRBJ2-5; TRBD1 aligns across 7 bases. V gave up 2 bases and J gave up 4 bases; unmatched junction bases: 1. CDR1 is KGHSH, CDR2 LQKENI, per germline. The CDR3 length is 13 residues.

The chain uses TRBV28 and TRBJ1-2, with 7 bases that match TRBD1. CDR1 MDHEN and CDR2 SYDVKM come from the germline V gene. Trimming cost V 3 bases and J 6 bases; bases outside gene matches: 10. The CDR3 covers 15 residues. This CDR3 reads CASSFSDRVINGYTF. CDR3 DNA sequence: TGTGCCAGCAGTTTTAGTGACAGGGTAATCAATGGCTACACCTTC.

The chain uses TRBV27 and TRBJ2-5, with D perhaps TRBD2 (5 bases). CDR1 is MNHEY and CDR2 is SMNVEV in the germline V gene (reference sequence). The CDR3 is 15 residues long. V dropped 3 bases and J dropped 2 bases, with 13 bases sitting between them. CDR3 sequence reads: CASSFGKRRQETQYF. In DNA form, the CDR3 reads TGTGCCAGCAGTTTCGGTAAGCGGAGACAAGAGACCCAGTACTTC.

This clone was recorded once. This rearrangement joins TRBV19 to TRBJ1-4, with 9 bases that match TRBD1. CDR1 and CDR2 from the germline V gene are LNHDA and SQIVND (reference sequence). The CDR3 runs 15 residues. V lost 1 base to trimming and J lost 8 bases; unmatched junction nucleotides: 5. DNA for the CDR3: TGTGCCAGTAGTATAGTCAACAGGGGGCACGAAAAACTGTTTTTT. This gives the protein CASSIVNRGHEKLFF. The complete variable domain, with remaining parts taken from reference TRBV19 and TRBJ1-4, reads DGGITQSPKYLFRKEGQNVTLSCEQNLNHDAMYWYRQDPGQGLRLIYYSQIVNDFQKGDIAEGYSVSREKKESFPLTVTSAQKNPTAFYLCASSIVNRGHEKLFFGSGTQLSVL.

CDR3 sequence (DNA): TGTGCCTGGAGTGTTGGGACAGAAGCTTTCTTT. It specifies CAWSVGTEAFF. The chain is built from TRBV30 and TRBJ1-1, with D tentatively TRBD1 (6 bases). The CDR3 runs 11 residues. The germline V gene encodes CDR1 GTSNPN and CDR2 SVGIG (reference sequence). The V and J ends lost 0 bases and 8 bases respectively, with 7 bases between them.

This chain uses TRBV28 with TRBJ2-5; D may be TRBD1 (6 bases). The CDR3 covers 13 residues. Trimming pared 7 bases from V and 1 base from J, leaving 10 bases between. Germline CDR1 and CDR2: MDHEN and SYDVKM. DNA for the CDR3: TGTGCCAGCAACCCGGACAGCCAAGAGACCCAGTACTTC. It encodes CASNPDSQETQYF.